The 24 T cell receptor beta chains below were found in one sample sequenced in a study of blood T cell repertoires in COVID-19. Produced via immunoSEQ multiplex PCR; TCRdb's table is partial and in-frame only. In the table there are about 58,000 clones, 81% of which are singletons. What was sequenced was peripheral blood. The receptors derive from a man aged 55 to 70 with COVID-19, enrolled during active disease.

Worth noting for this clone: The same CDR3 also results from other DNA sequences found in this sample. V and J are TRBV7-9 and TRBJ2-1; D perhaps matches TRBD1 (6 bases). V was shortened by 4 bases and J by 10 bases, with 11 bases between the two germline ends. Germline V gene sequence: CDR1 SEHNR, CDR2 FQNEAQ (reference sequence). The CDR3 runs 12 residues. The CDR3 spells CASSSRGDEQFF. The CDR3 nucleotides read TGTGCCAGCAGCTCCAGGGGAGACGAGCAGTTCTTC.

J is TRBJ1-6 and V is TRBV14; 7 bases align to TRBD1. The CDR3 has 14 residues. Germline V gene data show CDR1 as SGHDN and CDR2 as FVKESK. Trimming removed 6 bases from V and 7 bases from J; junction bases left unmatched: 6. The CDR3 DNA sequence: TGTGCCAGCAGGCGACAGGGTCGAAATTCACCCCTCCACTTT. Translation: CASRRQGRNSPLHF.

The CDR3 region is CASSLEGQGLGGYTF. CDR3 nucleotides: TGCGCCAGCAGCTTGGAAGGACAGGGCCTAGGTGGCTACACCTTC. V usage is TRBV5-1 and J usage is TRBJ1-2; 8 bases match TRBD1. The CDR3 has 15 amino acids. Germline V gene lookup returns CDR1 SGHRS and CDR2 YFSETQ. After removal of 0 bases from V and 7 bases from J, the junction contained 8 bases not matched to a gene. Looking up the rest from reference TRBV5-1 and TRBJ1-2 gives the full variable domain: KAGVTQTPRYLIKTRGQQVTLSCSPISGHRSVSWYQQTPGQGLQFLFEYFSETQRNKGNFPGRFSGRQFSNSRSEMNVSTLELGDSALYLCASSLEGQGLGGYTFGSGTRLTVV.

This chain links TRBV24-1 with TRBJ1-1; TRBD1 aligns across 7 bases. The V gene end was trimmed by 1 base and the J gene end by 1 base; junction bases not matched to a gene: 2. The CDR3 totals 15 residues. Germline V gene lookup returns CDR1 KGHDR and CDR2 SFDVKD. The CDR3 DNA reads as TGTGCCACCAGTGATTTAGGACAGGCGAACACTGAAGCTTTCTTT. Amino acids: CATSDLGQANTEAFF.

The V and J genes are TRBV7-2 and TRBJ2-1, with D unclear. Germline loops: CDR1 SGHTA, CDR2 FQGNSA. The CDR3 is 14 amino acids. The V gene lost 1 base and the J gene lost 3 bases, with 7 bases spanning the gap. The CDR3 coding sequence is TGTGCCAGCAGCTTAGATCGCGGCTACAATGAGCAGTTCTTC. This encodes CASSLDRGYNEQFF.

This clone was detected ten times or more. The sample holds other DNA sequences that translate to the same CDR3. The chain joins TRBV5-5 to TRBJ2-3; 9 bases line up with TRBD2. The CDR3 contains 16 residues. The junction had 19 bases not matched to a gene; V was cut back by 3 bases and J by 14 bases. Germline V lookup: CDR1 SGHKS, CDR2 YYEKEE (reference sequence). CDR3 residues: CASSWGGGGRALPGYF. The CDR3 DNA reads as TGTGCCAGCAGCTGGGGCGGGGGCGGGAGGGCCCTCCCTGGGTATTTT.

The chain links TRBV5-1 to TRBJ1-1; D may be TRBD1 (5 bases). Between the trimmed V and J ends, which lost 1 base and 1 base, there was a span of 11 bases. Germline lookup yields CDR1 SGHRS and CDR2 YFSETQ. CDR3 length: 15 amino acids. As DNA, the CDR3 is TGCGCCAGCAGCTTGTTTCAGGGCCCGAACACTGAAGCTTTCTTT. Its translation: CASSLFQGPNTEAFF.

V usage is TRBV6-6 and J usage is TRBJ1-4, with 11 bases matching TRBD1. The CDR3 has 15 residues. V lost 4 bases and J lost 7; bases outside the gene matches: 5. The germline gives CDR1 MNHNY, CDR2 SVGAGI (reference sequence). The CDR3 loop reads CASSFSGTGGEKLFF. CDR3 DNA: TGTGCCAGCAGTTTCTCCGGGACAGGGGGTGAAAAACTGTTTTTT.

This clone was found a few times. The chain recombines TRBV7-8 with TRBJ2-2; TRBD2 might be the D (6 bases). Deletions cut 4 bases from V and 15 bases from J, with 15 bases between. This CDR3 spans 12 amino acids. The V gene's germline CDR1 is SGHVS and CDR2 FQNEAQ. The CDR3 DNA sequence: TGTGCCAGCAGCTCTCCGGGACTGATTATGTTTTTT. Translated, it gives CASSSPGLIMFF.

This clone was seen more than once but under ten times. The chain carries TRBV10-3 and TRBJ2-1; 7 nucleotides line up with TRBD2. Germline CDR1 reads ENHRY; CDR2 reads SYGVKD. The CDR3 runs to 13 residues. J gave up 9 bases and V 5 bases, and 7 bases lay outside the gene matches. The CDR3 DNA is TGTGCCATCAGTCGAGCTGAGCGGGGTGAGCAGTTCTTC. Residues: CAISRAERGEQFF.

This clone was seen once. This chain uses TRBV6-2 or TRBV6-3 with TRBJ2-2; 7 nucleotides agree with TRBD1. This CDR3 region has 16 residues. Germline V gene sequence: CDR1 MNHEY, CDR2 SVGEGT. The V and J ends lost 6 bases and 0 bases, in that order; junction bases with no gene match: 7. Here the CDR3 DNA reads TGTGCCAGCAGCCCTAGGGGGACAGCGAACACCGGGGAGCTGTTTTTT. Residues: CASSPRGTANTGELFF.

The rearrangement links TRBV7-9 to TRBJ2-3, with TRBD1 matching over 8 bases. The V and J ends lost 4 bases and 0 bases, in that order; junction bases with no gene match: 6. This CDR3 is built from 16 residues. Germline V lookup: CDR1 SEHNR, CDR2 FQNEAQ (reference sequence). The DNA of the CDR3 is TGTGCCAGCAGCTATAGGACAGGGCTAAGCACAGATACGCAGTATTTT. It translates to CASSYRTGLSTDTQYF. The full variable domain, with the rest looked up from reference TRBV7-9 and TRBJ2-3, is DTGVSQNPRHKITKRGQNVTFRCDPISEHNRLYWYRQTLGQGPEFLTYFQNEAQLEKSRLLSDRFSAERPKGSFSTLEIQRTEQGDSAMYLCASSYRTGLSTDTQYFGPGTRLTVL.

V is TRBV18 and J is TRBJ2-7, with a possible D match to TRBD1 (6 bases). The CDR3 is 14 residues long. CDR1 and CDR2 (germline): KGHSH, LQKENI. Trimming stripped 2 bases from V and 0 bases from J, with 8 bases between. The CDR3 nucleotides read TGTGCCAGCTCACCAGACAGGCGCTCCTACGAGCAGTACTTC. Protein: CASSPDRRSYEQYF.

CDR3 DNA: TGTGCCAGCAGCCAGGGGACAGGGAAGGACACTGAAGCTTTCTTT. Translation: CASSQGTGKDTEAFF. This chain links TRBV11-3 with TRBJ1-1, with 9 bases fitting TRBD1. Unmatched junction bases numbered 7, after V lost 5 bases and J lost 3 bases. Germline CDR1 reads SGHNT; CDR2 reads YENEEA. The CDR3 loop spans 15 amino acids. Variable domain in full (rest from reference TRBV11-3 and TRBJ1-1): EAGVVQSPRYKIIEKKQPVAFWCNPISGHNTLYWYLQNLGQGPELLIRYENEEAVDDSQLPKDRFSAERLKGVDSTLKIQPAELGDSAVYLCASSQGTGKDTEAFFGQGTRLTVV.

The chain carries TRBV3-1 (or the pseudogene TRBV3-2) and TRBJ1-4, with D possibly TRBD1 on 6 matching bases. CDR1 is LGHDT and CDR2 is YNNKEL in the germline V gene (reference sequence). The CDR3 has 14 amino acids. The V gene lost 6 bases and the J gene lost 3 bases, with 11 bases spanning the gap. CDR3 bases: TGTGCCAGCAGACCACAGGGCTCTAATGAAAAACTGTTTTTT. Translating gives CASRPQGSNEKLFF.

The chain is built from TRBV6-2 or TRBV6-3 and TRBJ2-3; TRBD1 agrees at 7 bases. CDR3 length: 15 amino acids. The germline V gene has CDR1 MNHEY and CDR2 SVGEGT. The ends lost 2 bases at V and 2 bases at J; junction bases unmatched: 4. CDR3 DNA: TGTGCCAGCAGTTACGCAGGGGGTATCACAGATACGCAGTATTTT. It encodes CASSYAGGITDTQYF.

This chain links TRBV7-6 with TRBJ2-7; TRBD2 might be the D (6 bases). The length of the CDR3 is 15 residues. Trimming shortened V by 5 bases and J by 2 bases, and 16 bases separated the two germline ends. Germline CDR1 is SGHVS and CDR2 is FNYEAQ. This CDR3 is CASSEGGKQTYEQYF. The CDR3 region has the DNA TGTGCCAGCAGCGAAGGAGGGAAGCAGACCTACGAGCAGTACTTC.

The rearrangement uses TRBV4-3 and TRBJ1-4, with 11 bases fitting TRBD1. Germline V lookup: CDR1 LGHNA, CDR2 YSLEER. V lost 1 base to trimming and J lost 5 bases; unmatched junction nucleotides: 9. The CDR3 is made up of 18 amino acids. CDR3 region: CASSQVLGTGGGNEKLFF. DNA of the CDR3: TGCGCCAGCAGCCAAGTACTCGGGACAGGGGGTGGGAATGAAAAACTGTTTTTT.

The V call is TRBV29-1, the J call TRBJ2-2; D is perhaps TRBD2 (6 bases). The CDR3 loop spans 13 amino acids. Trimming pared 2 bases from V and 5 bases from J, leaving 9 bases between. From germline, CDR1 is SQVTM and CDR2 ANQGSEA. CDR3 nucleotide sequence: TGCAGCGTTGAAAATAGCGGAACCGGGGAGCTGTTTTTT. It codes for CSVENSGTGELFF.

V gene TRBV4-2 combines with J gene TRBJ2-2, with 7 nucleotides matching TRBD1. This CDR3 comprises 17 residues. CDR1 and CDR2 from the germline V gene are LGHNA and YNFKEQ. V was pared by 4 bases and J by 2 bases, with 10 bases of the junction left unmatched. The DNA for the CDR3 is TGTGCCAGCAGCCCTTACTACAGGGGTTTCAACACCGGGGAGCTGTTTTTT. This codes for CASSPYYRGFNTGELFF.

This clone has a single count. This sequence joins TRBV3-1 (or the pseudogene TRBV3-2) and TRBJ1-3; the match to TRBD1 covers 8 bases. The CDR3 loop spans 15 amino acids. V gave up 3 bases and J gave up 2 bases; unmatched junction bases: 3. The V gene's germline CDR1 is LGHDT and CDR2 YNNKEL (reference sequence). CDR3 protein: CASSQYRGTGNTIYF. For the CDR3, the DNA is TGTGCCAGCAGCCAGTACAGGGGGACTGGAAACACCATATATTTT.

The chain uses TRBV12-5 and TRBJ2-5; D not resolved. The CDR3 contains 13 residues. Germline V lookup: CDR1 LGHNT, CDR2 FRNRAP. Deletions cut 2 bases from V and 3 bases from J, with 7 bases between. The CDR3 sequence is CASGLLSEETQYF. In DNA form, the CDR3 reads TGTGCTAGTGGTTTGCTCTCGGAAGAGACCCAGTACTTC.

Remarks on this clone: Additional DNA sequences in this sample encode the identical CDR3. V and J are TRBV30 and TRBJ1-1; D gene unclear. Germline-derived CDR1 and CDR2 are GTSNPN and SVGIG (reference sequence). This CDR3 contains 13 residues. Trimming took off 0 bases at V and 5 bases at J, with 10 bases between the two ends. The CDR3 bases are TGTGCCTGGAGTGTGCGGGGTGGAACTGAAGCTTTCTTT. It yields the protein CAWSVRGGTEAFF.

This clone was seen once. The CDR3 protein is CASSPFGSSYNEQFF. CDR3 nucleotide sequence: TGTGCCAGCAGCCCGTTCGGGAGCTCCTACAATGAGCAGTTCTTC. This chain links TRBV14 with TRBJ2-1; D is possibly TRBD2 (6 bases). Germline CDR1 SGHDN, CDR2 FVKESK. This CDR3 comprises 15 residues. V dropped 4 bases and J dropped 0 bases, with 10 bases sitting between them.